What follows describes a single T cell receptor (beta chain). As yet, its antigen is unknown. Out of 8.5 to 10 ml of fresh peripheral blood came the PBMCs. The CDR3 totals 14 residues. Germline V gene data show CDR1 as MNHNS and CDR2 as SASEGT. The ends were cut back, 6 bases at V and 7 bases at J, with 19 bases in the middle. What was amplified from RNA transcripts were TCR beta CDR3 regions. During a first-round RT-PCR of the TCR CDR3, the HTBI primer set was used. TCRdb redid the calling of the multiplex PCR reads with MiXCR, one entry per CDR3 protein. Among more than 550,000 distinct CDR3 sequences listed, roughly 17% were seen once. The sample is drawn from a study of T cells in Graves' hyperthyroidism and ophthalmopathy. The wider study: Peripheral blood was acquired at first diagnosis, ahead of any therapy whatsoever. Study findings and constraints: Before onset, ophthalmopathy was predicted by the model a median roughly 6.8 months earlier.

The receptor was isolated from a man in his fifties or sixties with Graves' hyperthyroidism. The chain joins TRBV6-1 to TRBJ2-7; D perhaps matches TRBD1 (6 bases). Sequencing input: blood. The chain's CDR3 is CASRFTQGTGEQYF. The CDR3 bases are TGTGCCAGCAGATTCACACAGGGTACGGGGGAGCAGTACTTC.